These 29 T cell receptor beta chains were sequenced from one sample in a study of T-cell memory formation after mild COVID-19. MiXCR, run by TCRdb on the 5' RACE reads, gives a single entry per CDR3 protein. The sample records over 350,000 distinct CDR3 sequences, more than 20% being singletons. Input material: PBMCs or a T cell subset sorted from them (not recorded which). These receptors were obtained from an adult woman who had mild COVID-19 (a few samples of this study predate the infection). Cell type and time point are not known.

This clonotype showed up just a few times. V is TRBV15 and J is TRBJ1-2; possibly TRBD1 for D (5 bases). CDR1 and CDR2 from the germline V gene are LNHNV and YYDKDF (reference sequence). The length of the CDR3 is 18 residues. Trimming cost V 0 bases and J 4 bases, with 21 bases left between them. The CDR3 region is CATSRDRRISGNGYGYTF. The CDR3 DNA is TGTGCCACCAGCAGAGATCGGCGAATTTCAGGGAACGGCTATGGCTACACCTTC.

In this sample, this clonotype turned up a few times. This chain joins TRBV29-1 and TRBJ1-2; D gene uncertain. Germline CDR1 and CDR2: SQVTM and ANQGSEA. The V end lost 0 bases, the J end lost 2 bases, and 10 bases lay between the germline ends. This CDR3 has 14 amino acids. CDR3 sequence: CSVEDRGRNYGYTF. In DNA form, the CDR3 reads TGCAGCGTTGAAGATCGAGGACGGAACTATGGCTACACCTTC.

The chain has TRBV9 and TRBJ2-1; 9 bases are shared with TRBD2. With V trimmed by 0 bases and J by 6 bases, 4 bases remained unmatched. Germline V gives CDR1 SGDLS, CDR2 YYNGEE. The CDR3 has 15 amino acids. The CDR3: CASSVGIAGVNEQFF. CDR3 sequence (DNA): TGTGCCAGCAGCGTAGGAATAGCGGGAGTCAATGAGCAGTTCTTC.

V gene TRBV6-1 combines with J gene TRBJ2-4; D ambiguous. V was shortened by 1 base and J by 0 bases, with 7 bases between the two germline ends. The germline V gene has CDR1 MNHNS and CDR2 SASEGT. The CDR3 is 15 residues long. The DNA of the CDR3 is TGTGCCAGCAGTGAAGAAACGTTAGCCAAAAACATTCAGTACTTC. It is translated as CASSEETLAKNIQYF.

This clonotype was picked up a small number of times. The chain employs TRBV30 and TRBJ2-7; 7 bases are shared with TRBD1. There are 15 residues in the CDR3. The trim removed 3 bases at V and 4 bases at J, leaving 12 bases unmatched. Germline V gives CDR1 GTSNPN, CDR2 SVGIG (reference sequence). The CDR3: CAWRPAPGQRYEQYF. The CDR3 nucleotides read TGTGCCTGGAGGCCCGCACCGGGACAGAGGTACGAGCAGTACTTC.

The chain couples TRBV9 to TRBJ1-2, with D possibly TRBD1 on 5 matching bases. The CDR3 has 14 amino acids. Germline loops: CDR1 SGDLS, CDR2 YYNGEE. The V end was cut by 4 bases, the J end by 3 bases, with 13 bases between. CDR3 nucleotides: TGTGCCAGCAGCTCCACTGAGGGGTACTATGGCTACACCTTC. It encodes CASSSTEGYYGYTF. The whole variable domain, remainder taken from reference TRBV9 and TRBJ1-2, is DSGVTQTPKHLITATGQRVTLRCSPRSGDLSVYWYQQSLDQGLQFLIQYYNGEERAKGNILERFSAQQFPDLHSELNLSSLELGDSALYFCASSSTEGYYGYTFGSGTRLTVV.

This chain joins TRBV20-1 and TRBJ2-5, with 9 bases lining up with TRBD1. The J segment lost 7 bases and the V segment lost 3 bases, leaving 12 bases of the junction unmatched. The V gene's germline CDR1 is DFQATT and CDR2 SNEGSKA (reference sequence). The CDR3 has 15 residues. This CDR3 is CSASLLDRGRGTQYF. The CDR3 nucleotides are TGCAGTGCTAGCCTTCTGGACAGGGGACGGGGGACCCAGTACTTC.

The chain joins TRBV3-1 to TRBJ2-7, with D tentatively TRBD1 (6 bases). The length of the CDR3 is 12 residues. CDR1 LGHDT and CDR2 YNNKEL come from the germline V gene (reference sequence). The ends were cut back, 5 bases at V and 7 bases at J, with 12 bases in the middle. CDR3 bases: TGTGCCAGCAGCGCCACAGGGAAAGAGCAGTACTTC. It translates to CASSATGKEQYF.

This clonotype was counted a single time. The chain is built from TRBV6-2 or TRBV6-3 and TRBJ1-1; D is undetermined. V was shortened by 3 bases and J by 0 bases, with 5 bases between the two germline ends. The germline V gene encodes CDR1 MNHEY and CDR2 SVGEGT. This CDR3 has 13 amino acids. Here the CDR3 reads CASSYSMNTEAFF. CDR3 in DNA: TGTGCCAGCAGTTATAGCATGAACACTGAAGCTTTCTTT.

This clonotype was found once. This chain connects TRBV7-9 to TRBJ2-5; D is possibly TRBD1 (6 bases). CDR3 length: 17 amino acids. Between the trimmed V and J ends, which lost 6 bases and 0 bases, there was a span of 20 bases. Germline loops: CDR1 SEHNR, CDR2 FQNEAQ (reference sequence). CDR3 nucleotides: TGTGCCAGCAGTGGTCTATCGGCAGGGGCGTACCAAGAGACCCAGTACTTC. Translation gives CASSGLSAGAYQETQYF.

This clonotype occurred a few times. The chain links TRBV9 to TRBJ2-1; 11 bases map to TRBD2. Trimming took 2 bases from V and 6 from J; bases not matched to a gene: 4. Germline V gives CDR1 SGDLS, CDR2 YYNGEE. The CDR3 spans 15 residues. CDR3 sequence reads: CASSVTSGILNEQFF. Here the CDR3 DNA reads TGTGCCAGCAGCGTGACTAGCGGGATCCTCAATGAGCAGTTCTTC.

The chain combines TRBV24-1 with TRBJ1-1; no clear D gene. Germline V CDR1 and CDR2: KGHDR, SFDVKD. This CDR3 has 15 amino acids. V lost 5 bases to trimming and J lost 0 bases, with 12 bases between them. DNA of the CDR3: TGTGCCACCAGTGGTCACGGGGATTTGAACACTGAAGCTTTCTTT. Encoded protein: CATSGHGDLNTEAFF.

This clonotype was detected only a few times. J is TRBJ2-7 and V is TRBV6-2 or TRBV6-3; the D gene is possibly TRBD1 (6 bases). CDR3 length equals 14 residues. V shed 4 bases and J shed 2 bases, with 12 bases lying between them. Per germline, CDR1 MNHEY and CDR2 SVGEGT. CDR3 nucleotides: TGTGCCAGCAGTTCTCCTCGGGACACCTACGAGCAGTACTTC. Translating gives CASSSPRDTYEQYF.

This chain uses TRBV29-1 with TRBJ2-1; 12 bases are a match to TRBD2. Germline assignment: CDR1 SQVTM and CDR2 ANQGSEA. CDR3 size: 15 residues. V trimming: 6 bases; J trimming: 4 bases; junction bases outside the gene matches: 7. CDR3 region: CSVGGLAGKYNEQFF. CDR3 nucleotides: TGCAGCGTAGGAGGACTAGCGGGGAAGTACAATGAGCAGTTCTTC.

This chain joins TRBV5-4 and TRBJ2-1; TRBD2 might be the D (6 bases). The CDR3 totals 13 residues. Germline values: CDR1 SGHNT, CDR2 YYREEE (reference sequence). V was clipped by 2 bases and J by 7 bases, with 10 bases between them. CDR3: CASSFRDSNEQFF. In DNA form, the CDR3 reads TGTGCCAGCAGCTTCCGGGACTCTAATGAGCAGTTCTTC.

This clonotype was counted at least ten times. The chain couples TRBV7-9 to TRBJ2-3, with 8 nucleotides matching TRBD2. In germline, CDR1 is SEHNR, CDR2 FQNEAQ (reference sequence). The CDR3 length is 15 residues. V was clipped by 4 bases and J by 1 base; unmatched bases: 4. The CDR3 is CASSSTSARTDTQYF. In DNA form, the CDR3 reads TGTGCCAGCAGCTCGACTAGCGCCCGCACAGATACGCAGTATTTT.

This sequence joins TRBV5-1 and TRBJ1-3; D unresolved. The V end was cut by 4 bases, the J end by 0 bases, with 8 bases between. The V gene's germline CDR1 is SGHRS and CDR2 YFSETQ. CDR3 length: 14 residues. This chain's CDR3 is CASSKVSSGNTIYF. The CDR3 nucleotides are TGCGCCAGCAGCAAGGTTTCCTCTGGAAACACCATATATTTT.

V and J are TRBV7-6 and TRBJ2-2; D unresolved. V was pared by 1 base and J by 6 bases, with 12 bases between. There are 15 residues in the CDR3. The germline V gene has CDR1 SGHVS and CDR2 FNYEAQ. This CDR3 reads CASSLDRAIPGELFF. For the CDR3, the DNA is TGTGCCAGCAGCTTAGACCGGGCTATCCCCGGGGAGCTGTTTTTT. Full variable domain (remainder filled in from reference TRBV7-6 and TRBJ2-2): GAGVSQSPRYKVTKRGQDVALRCDPISGHVSLYWYRQALGQGPEFLTYFNYEAQQDKSGLPNDRFSAERPEGSISTLTIQRTEQRDSAMYRCASSLDRAIPGELFFGEGSRLTVL.

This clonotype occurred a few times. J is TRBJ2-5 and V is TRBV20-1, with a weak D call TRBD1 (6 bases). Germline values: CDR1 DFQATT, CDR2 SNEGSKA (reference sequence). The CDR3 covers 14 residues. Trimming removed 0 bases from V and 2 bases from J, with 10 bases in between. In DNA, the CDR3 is TGCAGTGCTAGAGATGTTAGGGGGCAAGAGACCCAGTACTTC. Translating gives CSARDVRGQETQYF.

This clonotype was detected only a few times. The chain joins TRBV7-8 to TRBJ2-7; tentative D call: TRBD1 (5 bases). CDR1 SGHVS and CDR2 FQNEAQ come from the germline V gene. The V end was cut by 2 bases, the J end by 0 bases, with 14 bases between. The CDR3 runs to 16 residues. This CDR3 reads CASSLSPPTASYEQYF. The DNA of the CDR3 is TGTGCCAGCAGCTTAAGTCCTCCGACAGCCTCCTACGAGCAGTACTTC.

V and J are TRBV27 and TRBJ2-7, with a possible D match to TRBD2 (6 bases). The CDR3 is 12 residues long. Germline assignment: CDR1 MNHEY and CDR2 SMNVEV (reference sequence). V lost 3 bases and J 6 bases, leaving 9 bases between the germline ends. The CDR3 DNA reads TGTGCCAGCAGTTTCGGGACTGCCGAGCAGTACTTC. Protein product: CASSFGTAEQYF.

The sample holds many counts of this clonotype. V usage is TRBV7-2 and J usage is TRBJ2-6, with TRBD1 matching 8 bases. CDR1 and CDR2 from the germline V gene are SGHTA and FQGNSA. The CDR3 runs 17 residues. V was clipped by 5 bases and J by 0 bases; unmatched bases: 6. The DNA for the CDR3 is TGTGCCAGCAGCGCCGGGACAGGCCTCTCTGGGGCCAACGTCCTGACTTTC. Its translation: CASSAGTGLSGANVLTF.

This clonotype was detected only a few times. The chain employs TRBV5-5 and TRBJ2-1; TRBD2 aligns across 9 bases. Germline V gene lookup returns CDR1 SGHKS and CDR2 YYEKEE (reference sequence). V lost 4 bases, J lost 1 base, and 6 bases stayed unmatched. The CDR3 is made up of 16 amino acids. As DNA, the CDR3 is TGTGCCAGCAGCCCCGGACTAGCGCGATCCTACAATGAGCAGTTCTTC. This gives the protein CASSPGLARSYNEQFF.

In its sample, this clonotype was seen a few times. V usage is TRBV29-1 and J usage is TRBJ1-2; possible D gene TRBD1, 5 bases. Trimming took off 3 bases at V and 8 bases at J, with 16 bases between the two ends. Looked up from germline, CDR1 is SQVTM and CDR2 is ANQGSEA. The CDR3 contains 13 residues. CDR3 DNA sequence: TGCAGCGTTGAGGCGTGGCAGGGCTACGGCTACACCTTC. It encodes CSVEAWQGYGYTF.

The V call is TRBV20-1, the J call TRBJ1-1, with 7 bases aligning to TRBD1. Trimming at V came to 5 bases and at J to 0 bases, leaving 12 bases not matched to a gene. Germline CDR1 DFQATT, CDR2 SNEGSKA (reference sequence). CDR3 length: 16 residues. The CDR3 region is CSAAPTGSFLNTEAFF. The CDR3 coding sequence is TGCAGTGCTGCTCCGACAGGGTCCTTCTTGAACACTGAAGCTTTCTTT.

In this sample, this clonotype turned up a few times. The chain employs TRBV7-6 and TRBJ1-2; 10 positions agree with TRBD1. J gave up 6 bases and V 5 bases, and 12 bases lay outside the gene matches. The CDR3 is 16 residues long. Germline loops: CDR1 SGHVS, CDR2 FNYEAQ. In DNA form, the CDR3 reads TGTGCCAGCAGCCTACTCTTACCGGGACAGGGGAATGGCTACACCTTC. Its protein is CASSLLLPGQGNGYTF.

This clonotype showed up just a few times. DNA for the CDR3: TGCAGCGTTGAAAAGGGGTATAACACCGGGGAGCTGTTTTTT. Translated, it gives CSVEKGYNTGELFF. The chain couples TRBV29-1 to TRBJ2-2; D perhaps matches TRBD1 (5 bases). Germline CDR1 is SQVTM and CDR2 is ANQGSEA. V was pared by 2 bases and J by 2 bases, with 9 bases between. The CDR3 has 14 amino acids.

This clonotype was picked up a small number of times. The CDR3 DNA follows: TGTGCCAGCAGTTTCTCTAGCGGGTATGAGCAGTTCTTC. Translating gives CASSFSSGYEQFF. The gene calls are TRBV27 and TRBJ2-1, with 8 nucleotides matching TRBD2. The CDR3 is made up of 13 amino acids. Germline CDR1 MNHEY, CDR2 SMNVEV (reference sequence). V shed 3 bases, J shed 8 bases, and the junction held 3 bases outside the gene matches.

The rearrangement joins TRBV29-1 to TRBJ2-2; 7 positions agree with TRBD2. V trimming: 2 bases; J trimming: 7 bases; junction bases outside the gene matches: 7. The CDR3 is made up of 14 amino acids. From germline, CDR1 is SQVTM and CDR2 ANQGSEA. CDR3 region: CSVEMGGDHGELFF. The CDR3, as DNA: TGCAGCGTTGAAATGGGGGGGGATCACGGGGAGCTGTTTTTT.